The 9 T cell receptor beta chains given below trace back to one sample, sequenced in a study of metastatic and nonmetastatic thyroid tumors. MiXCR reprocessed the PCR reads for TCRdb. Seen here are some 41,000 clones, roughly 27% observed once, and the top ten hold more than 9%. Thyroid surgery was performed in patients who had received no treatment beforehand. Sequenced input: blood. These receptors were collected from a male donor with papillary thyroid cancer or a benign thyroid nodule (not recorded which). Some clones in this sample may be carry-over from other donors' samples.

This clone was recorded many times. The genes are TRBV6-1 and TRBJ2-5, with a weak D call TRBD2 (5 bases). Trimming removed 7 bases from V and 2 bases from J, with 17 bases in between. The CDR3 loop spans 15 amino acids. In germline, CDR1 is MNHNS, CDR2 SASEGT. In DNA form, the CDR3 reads TGTGCCAGCATGGAGGTCGGCGGAACACAAGAGACCCAGTACTTC. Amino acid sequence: CASMEVGGTQETQYF.

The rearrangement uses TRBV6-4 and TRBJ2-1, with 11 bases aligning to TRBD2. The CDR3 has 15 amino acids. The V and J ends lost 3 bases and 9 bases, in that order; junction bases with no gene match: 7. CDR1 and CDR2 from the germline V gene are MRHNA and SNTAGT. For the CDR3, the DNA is TGTGCCAGCAGTGATAGCGGGAGGGGACGTGTTGAGCAGTTCTTC. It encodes CASSDSGRGRVEQFF.

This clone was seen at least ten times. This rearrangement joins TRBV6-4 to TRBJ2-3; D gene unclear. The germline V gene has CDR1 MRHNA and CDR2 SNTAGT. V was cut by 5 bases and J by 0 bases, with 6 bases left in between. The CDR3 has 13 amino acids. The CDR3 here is CASSKTSTDTQYF. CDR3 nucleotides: TGTGCCAGCAGTAAGACTAGCACAGATACGCAGTATTTT.

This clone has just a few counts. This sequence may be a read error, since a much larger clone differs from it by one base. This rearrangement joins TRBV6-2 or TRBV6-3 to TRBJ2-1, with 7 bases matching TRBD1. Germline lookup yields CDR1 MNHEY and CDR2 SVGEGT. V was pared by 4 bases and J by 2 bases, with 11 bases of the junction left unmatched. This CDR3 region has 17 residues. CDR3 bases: TGTGCCAGCAGTTCCACCGTCCCCGGACAGGCCTACAATGAGCAGTTCTTC. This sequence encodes CASSSTVPGQAYNEQFF.

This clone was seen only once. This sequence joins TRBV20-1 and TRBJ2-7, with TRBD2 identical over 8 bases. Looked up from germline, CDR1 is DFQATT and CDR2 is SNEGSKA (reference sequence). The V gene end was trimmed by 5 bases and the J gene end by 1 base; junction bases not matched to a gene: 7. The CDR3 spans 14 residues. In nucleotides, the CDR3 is TGCAGTGCTCCTCCGGGACTAGATTCCTACGAGCAGTACTTC. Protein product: CSAPPGLDSYEQYF.

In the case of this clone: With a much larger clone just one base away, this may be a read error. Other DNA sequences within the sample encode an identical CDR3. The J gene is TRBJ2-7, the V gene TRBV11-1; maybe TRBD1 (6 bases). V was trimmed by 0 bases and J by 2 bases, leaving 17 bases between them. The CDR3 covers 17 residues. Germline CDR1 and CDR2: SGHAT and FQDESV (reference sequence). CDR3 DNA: TGTGCCAGCAGCTTAGCGGATGGTGGACAGAGCCCCTACGAGCAGTACTTC. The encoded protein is CASSLADGGQSPYEQYF.

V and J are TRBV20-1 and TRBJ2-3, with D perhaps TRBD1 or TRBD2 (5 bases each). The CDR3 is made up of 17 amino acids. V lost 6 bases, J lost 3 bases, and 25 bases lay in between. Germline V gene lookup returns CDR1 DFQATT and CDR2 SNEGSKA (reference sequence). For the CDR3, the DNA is TGCAGTGCCCCGGGACGCCTCTCAGCACCTAGTACAGATACGCAGTATTTT. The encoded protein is CSAPGRLSAPSTDTQYF.

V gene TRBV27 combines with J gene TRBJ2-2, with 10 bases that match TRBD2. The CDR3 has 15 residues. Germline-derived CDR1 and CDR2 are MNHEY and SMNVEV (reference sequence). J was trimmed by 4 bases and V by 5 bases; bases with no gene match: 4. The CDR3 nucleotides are TGTGCCAGCAGTCCGCTAGCGGGGGTCACCGGGGAGCTGTTTTTT. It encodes CASSPLAGVTGELFF.

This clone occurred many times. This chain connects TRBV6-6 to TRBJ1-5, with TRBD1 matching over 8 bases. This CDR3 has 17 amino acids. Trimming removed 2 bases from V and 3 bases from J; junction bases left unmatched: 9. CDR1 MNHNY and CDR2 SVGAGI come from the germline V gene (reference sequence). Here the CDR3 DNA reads TGTGCCAGCAGTTACCGGGCCGGGACAGGCCCCAATCAGCCCCAGCATTTT. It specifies CASSYRAGTGPNQPQHF.